Each of the 7 T cell receptor beta chains below was sequenced from the same sample in a study of cytomegalovirus exposure and HLA in healthy donors. The protocol was immunoSEQ multiplex PCR, while the TCRdb copy is restricted to in-frame clones and leaves out a portion. Altogether tens of thousands of clones are present, more than 95% being singletons, with the ten largest covering 2.4%. Sequences were obtained from PBMCs. The origin of the receptors is a man aged 18 to 35 in good health and CMV-seronegative.

The rearrangement links TRBV2 to TRBJ2-7; no reliable D call. This CDR3 has 13 residues. From germline, CDR1 is SNHLY and CDR2 FYNNEI. Deletions cut 4 bases from V and 4 bases from J, with 11 bases between. The chain's CDR3 is CASSADISYEQYF. Here the CDR3 DNA reads TGTGCCAGCAGTGCCGACATTTCGTACGAGCAGTACTTC.

V gene TRBV18 combines with J gene TRBJ1-5; tentative D call: TRBD1 (5 bases). CDR1 and CDR2 from the germline V gene are KGHSH and LQKENI. V was cut by 6 bases and J by 0 bases, with 12 bases left in between. This CDR3 region has 15 residues. The chain's CDR3 is CASSLQADSNQPQHF. Written as DNA, the CDR3 is TGTGCCAGCTCTTTACAGGCGGATAGCAATCAGCCCCAGCATTTT.

V gene TRBV6-5 combines with J gene TRBJ2-7; D possibly corresponds to TRBD1 (6 bases). Trimming shortened V by 6 bases and J by 1 base, and 16 bases separated the two germline ends. The germline gives CDR1 MNHEY, CDR2 SVGAGI. The CDR3 consists of 15 residues. CDR3 sequence reads: CASRPQGARSYEQYF. The CDR3 DNA is TGTGCCAGCAGGCCACAGGGAGCTCGTTCCTACGAGCAGTACTTC.

The CDR3 region has the DNA TGTGCCAGCAGCCTTGGAGCGGGGACAGATACGCAGTATTTT. Translation gives CASSLGAGTDTQYF. This chain connects TRBV6-5 to TRBJ2-3; 7 positions agree with TRBD2. The length of the CDR3 is 14 residues. After removal of 6 bases from V and 3 bases from J, the junction contained 6 bases not matched to a gene. CDR1 and CDR2 (germline): MNHEY, SVGAGI.

V and J are TRBV7-8 and TRBJ2-7, with D possibly being TRBD1 (6 bases). Trimming pared 1 base from V and 0 bases from J, leaving 10 bases between. Germline CDR1 and CDR2: SGHVS and FQNEAQ. The CDR3 sequence is 15 residues long. The CDR3 DNA reads as TGTGCCAGCAGCTTAGTCAGGGGAAGCTCCTACGAGCAGTACTTC. This codes for CASSLVRGSSYEQYF.

This sequence joins TRBV7-9 and TRBJ1-2; 9 positions agree with TRBD1. J was trimmed by 4 bases and V by 5 bases; bases with no gene match: 2. Looked up from germline, CDR1 is SEHNR and CDR2 is FQNEAQ (reference sequence). The CDR3 runs to 13 residues. This CDR3 is CASSTGGGYGYTF. In DNA form, the CDR3 reads TGTGCCAGCAGCACAGGGGGCGGCTATGGCTACACCTTC.

This chain links TRBV5-1 with TRBJ1-2, with 10 bases aligning to TRBD1. The CDR3 has 16 amino acids. V gave up 3 bases and J gave up 6 bases; unmatched junction bases: 11. Germline V gene sequence: CDR1 SGHRS, CDR2 YFSETQ. The CDR3 coding sequence is TGCGCCAGCAGCTCCAATCCCGGGACAGGGGCCCATGGCTACACCTTC. It is translated as CASSSNPGTGAHGYTF.